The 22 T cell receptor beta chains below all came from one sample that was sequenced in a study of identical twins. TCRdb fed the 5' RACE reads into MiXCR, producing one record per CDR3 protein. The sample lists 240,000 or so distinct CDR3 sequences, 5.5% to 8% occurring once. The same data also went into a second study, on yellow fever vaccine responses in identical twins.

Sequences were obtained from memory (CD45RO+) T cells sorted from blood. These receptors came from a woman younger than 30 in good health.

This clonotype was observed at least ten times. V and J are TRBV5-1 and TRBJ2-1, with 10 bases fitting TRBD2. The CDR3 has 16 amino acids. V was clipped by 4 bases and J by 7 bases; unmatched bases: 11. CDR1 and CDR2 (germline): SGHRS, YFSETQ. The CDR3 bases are TGCGCCAGCAGCGGGGCCAGCGGGAGGGGAGTAAATGAGCAGTTCTTC. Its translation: CASSGASGRGVNEQFF.

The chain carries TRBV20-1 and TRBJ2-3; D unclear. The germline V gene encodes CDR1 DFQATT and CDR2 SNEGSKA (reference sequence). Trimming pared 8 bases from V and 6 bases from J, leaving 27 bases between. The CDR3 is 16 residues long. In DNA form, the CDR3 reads TGCAGTCAACTCCAGCAGCCCAGCTTAGCCGGGGATACGCAGTATTTT. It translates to CSQLQQPSLAGDTQYF.

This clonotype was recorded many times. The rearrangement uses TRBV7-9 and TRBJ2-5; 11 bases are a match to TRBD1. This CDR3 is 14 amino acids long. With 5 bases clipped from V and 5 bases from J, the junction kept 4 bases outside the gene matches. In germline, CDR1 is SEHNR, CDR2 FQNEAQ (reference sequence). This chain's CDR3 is CASSPDRGLETQYF. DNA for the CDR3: TGTGCCAGCAGCCCGGACAGGGGGCTGGAGACCCAGTACTTC. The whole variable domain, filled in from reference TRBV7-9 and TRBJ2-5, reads DTGVSQNPRHKITKRGQNVTFRCDPISEHNRLYWYRQTLGQGPEFLTYFQNEAQLEKSRLLSDRFSAERPKGSFSTLEIQRTEQGDSAMYLCASSPDRGLETQYFGPGTRLLVL.

The CDR3 DNA reads as TGTGCCAGCAGCCAAGGACAAAGAACAGCTTTCTTT. Encoded protein: CASSQGQRTAFF. This chain joins TRBV3-1 and TRBJ1-1; D unresolved. The germline CDR1 and CDR2 sequences are LGHDT and YNNKEL (reference sequence). The CDR3 has 12 amino acids. Trimming left V 1 base short and J 10 bases short, with 10 bases between.

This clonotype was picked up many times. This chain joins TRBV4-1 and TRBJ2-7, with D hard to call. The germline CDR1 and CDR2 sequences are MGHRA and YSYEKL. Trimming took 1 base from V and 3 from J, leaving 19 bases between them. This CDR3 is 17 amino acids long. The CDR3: CASSQVTGRGTDYEQYV. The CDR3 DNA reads TGCGCCAGCAGCCAAGTAACTGGACGCGGAACAGACTACGAGCAGTACGTC.

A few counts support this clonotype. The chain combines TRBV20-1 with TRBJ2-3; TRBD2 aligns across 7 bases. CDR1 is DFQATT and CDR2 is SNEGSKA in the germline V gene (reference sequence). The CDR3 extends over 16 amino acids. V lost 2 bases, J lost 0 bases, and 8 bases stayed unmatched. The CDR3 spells CSARNVRETSTDTQYF. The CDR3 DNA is TGCAGTGCTAGAAATGTGCGGGAGACAAGCACAGATACGCAGTATTTT.

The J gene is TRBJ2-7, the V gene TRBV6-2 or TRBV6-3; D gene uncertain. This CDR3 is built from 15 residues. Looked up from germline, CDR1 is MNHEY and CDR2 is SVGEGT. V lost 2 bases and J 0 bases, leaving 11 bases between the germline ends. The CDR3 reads CASSYGKTSSYEQYV. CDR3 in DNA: TGTGCCAGCAGTTACGGCAAAACGAGCTCCTACGAGCAGTACGTC.

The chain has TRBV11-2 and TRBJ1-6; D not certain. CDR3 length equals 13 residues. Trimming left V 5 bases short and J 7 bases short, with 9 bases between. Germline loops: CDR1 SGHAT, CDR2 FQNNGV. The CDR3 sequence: CASSPGRNSPLHF. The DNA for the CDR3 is TGTGCCAGCAGCCCGGGGAGGAATTCACCCCTCCACTTT. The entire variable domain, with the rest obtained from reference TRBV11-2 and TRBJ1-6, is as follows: EAGVAQSPRYKIIEKRQSVAFWCNPISGHATLYWYQQILGQGPKLLIQFQNNGVVDDSQLPKDRFSAERLKGVDSTLKIQPAKLEDSAVYLCASSPGRNSPLHFGNGTRLTVT.

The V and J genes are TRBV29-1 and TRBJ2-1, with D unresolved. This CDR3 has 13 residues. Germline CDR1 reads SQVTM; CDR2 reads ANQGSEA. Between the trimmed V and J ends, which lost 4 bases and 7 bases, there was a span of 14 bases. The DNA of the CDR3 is TGCAGCGTTGCCTCACAGCGTCGGAATGAGCAGTTCTTC. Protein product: CSVASQRRNEQFF.

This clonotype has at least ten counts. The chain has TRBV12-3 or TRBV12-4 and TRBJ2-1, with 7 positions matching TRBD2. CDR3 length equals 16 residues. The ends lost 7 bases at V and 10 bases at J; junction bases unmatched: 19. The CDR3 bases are TGTGCCAGCACTACCAATCGGGACTACCCGGGCAACGAGCAGTTCTTC. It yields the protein CASTTNRDYPGNEQFF.

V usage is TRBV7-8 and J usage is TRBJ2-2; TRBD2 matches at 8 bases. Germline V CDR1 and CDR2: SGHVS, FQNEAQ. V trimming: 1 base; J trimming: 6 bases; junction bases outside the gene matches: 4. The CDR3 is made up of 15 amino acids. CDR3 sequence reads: CASSLGWREAGELFF. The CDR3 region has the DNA TGTGCCAGCAGCTTAGGATGGCGGGAGGCCGGGGAGCTGTTTTTT.

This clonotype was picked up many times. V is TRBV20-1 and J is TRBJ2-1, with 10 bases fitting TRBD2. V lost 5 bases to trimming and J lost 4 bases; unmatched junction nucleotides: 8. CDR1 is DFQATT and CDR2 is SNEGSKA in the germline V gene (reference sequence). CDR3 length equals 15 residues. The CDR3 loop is CSAHRTSGRYNEQFF. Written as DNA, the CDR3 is TGCAGTGCTCATCGGACTAGCGGTAGATACAATGAGCAGTTCTTC.

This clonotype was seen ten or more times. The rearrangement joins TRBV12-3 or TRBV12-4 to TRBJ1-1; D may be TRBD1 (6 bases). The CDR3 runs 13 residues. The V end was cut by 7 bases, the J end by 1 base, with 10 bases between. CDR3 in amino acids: CASTADRNTEAFF. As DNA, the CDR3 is TGTGCCAGCACCGCGGACAGGAACACTGAAGCTTTCTTT.

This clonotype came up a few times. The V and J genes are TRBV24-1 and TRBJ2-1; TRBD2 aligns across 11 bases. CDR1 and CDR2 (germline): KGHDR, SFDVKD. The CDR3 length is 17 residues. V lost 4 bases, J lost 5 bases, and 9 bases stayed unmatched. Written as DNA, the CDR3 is TGTGCCACCAGTGAACCCACTAGCGGGGGAACCAACAATGAGCAGTTCTTC. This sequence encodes CATSEPTSGGTNNEQFF.

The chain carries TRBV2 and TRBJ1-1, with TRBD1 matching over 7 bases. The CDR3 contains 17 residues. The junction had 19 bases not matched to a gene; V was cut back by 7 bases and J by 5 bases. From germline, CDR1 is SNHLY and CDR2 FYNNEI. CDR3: CASKGRQGVAQRTEAFF. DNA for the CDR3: TGTGCCAGCAAGGGTAGACAGGGAGTGGCCCAGAGGACTGAAGCTTTCTTT.

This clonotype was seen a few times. The CDR3 coding sequence is TGCGCCAGCAGCTTGGGGCAGAACTCCTATAATTCACCCCTCCACTTT. It specifies CASSLGQNSYNSPLHF. J is TRBJ1-6 and V is TRBV5-1; the D is unclear. The CDR3 is 16 amino acids. Between the trimmed V and J ends, which lost 0 bases and 0 bases, there was a span of 7 bases. Looked up from germline, CDR1 is SGHRS and CDR2 is YFSETQ.

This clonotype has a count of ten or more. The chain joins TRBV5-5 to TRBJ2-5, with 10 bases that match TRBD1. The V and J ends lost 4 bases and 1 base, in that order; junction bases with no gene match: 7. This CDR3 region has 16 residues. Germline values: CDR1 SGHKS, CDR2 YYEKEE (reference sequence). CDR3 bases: TGTGCCAGCAGCCAGACGGGACAGGGGTTCCAAGAGACCCAGTACTTC. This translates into CASSQTGQGFQETQYF. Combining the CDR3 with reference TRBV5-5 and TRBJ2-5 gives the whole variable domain DAGVTQSPTHLIKTRGQQVTLRCSPISGHKSVSWYQQVLGQGPQFIFQYYEKEERGRGNFPDRFSARQFPNYSSELNVNALLLGDSALYLCASSQTGQGFQETQYFGPGTRLLVL.

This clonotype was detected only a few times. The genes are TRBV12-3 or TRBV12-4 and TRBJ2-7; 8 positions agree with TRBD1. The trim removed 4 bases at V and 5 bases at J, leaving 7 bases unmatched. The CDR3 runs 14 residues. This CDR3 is CASSSRRQGHEQYF. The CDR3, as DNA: TGTGCCAGCAGTTCGCGGAGACAGGGGCACGAGCAGTACTTC.

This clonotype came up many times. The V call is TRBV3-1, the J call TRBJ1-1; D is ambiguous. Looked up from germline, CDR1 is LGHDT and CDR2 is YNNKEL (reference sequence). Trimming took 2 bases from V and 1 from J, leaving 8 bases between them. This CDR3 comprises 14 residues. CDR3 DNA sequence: TGTGCCAGCAGCCAACGGGCAGGGAACACTGAAGCTTTCTTT. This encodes CASSQRAGNTEAFF.

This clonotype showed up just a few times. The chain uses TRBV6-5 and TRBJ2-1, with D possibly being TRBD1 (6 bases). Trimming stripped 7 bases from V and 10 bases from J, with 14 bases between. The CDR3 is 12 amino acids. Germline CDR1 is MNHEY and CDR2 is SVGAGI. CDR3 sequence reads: CASKTWTEEQFF. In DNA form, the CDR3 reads TGTGCCAGCAAAACCTGGACAGAAGAGCAGTTCTTC.

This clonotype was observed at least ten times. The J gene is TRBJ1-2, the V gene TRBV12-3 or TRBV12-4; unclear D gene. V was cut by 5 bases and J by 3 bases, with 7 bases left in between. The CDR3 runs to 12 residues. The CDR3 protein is CASSEGYYGYTF. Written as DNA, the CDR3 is TGTGCCAGCAGTGAGGGATACTATGGCTACACCTTC.

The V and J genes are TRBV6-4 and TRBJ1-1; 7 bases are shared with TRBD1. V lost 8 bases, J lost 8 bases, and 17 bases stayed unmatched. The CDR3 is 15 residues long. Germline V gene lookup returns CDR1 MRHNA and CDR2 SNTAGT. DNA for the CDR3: TGTGCCAGCTCTGTGAGGGGGCGGCGGCCGGAGGAAGCTTTCTTT. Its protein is CASSVRGRRPEEAFF.